In its sample, the clone carrying this T cell receptor (beta chain) was seen a few times. What it binds is unknown. V was clipped by 0 bases and J by 3 bases, with 8 bases between them. There are 15 residues in the CDR3. Per germline, CDR1 MGHRA and CDR2 YSYEKL. The data originate from a study of cytomegalovirus exposure and HLA in healthy donors. Across the study: Inside one of the first data releases sat about 85 million unique TCRs taken from HLA-typed donors.

PCR used 60 Vbeta primers and 13 Jbeta primers. Profiling relied on immunoSEQ multiplex PCR, and the TCRdb table lists in-frame clones only, not all of them. The sample lists over 200,000 clones; approximately 84% were seen once. Study conclusions and caveats: The dataset shows that most TCR sequences were rare, while some public TCRs occurred in many donors.

This rearrangement joins TRBV4-1 to TRBJ1-4, with no clear D. The sequencing input was PBMCs. This sequence originates from a woman in her 40s in good health and CMV-seronegative. The CDR3 DNA follows: TGCGCCAGCAGCCAAGAGAACAGTCCTAATGAAAAACTGTTTTTT. Translated: CASSQENSPNEKLFF.